This record covers a single T cell receptor beta chain. The sample belongs to a study of shared clonotypes between healthy human individuals. The germline V gene encodes CDR1 SGHNT and CDR2 YENEEA. CDR3 length: 13 amino acids. The V end lost 0 bases, the J end lost 2 bases, and 4 bases lay between the germline ends. The table came from immunoSEQ multiplex PCR; TCRdb's copy has only in-frame clones and leaves some out. The table records under 1,100,000 clones, under 80% of them present only once. All donors qualified as healthy HIV-negative adults and had experienced no recent acute infections or vaccinations. In the CD4+ fraction, cells were divided into CD45RA+ naive and CD45RA-negative memory subsets.

This sequence originates from a man aged 18 to 35 in good health. What was sequenced was memory CD4+ T cells sorted from blood. Subset: CD45RA-negative fraction. The chain combines TRBV11-3 with TRBJ1-1; D is uncertain. The CDR3 DNA reads TGTGCCAGCAGCTTAGACCCTAACACTGAAGCTTTCTTT. Amino acid sequence: CASSLDPNTEAFF.